One and the same sample provided the 24 T cell receptor beta chains below, sequenced in a study of cytomegalovirus exposure and HLA in healthy donors. PCR involved 60 Vbeta and 13 Jbeta primers. The assay was immunoSEQ multiplex PCR, and TCRdb's table has in-frame clones only and misses some. The sample lists 100,000 to 150,000 clones, roughly three fifths seen once, with less than 2% in the top ten. Sequencing was performed on PBMCs. The receptors come from a man between 18 and 35 years old in good health and CMV-seronegative.

This clone has a handful of counts. The V call is TRBV27, the J call TRBJ2-7, with 8 bases lining up with TRBD2. CDR1 is MNHEY, CDR2 SMNVEV, per germline (reference sequence). The trim removed 4 bases at V and 2 bases at J, leaving 4 bases unmatched. The CDR3 consists of 14 residues. CDR3: CASSYSGGPYEQYF. The CDR3 bases are TGTGCCAGCAGTTACTCGGGGGGGCCCTACGAGCAGTACTTC.

This clone was seen a few times. V is TRBV11-2 and J is TRBJ2-7; TRBD1 agrees at 9 bases. V shed 6 bases, J shed 2 bases, and the junction held 8 bases outside the gene matches. Germline loops: CDR1 SGHAT, CDR2 FQNNGV. The CDR3 totals 15 residues. Here the CDR3 reads CASSSPGQGTYEQYF. DNA for the CDR3: TGTGCCAGCAGTTCGCCGGGACAGGGAACCTACGAGCAGTACTTC.

V gene TRBV7-9 combines with J gene TRBJ2-7; D is possibly TRBD2 (6 bases). CDR3 length: 13 amino acids. Per germline, CDR1 SEHNR and CDR2 FQNEAQ (reference sequence). V was cut by 8 bases and J by 3 bases, with 14 bases left in between. DNA of the CDR3: TGTGCCAGCTTCGGGAGCCAGTTCTACGAGCAGTACTTC. It is translated as CASFGSQFYEQYF.

The chain uses TRBV5-8 and TRBJ2-1; TRBD2 matches at 7 bases. The CDR3 contains 14 residues. The V gene's germline CDR1 is SGHTS and CDR2 YDEGEE. V shed 0 bases and J 6 bases; nucleotides not matched to a gene: 3. The CDR3 protein is CASSLGLAGNEQFF. In DNA form, the CDR3 reads TGTGCCAGCAGCTTGGGACTAGCAGGCAATGAGCAGTTCTTC.

This sequence joins TRBV13 and TRBJ2-1; 11 bases are a match to TRBD2. The germline V gene encodes CDR1 PRHDT and CDR2 FYEKMQ (reference sequence). CDR3 size: 13 residues. Germline trimming cut 0 bases from V and 12 bases from J; bases unmatched to any gene: 1. The CDR3 reads CASSLGTSGAQFF. As DNA, the CDR3 is TGTGCCAGCAGCTTAGGGACTAGCGGGGCGCAGTTCTTC.

This clone was observed a handful of times. The chain is built from TRBV28 and TRBJ2-7, with no clear D. The CDR3 is 15 amino acids. V was shortened by 8 bases and J by 3 bases, with 20 bases between the two germline ends. Germline V gene sequence: CDR1 MDHEN, CDR2 SYDVKM. For the CDR3, the DNA is TGTGCCAGCCCCTCTCCCAGTGGCGGCTACTACGAGCAGTACTTC. Encoded protein: CASPSPSGGYYEQYF. Filled out from reference TRBV28 and TRBJ2-7, the complete variable domain reads DVKVTQSSRYLVKRTGEKVFLECVQDMDHENMFWYRQDPGLGLRLIYFSYDVKMKEKGDIPEGYSVSREKKERFSLILESASTNQTSMYLCASPSPSGGYYEQYFGPGTRLTVT.

The chain carries TRBV9 and TRBJ2-3; 10 positions agree with TRBD2. V gave up 4 bases and J gave up 3 bases; unmatched junction bases: 11. This CDR3 has 17 amino acids. CDR1 SGDLS and CDR2 YYNGEE come from the germline V gene. CDR3 coding DNA: TGTGCCAGCAGCCTGACTAGCGGGTACGCTGATACAGATACGCAGTATTTT. As protein: CASSLTSGYADTDTQYF.

The chain's CDR3 is CASTNREGYTF. The CDR3 nucleotides read TGTGCCAGCACCAACAGGGAAGGCTACACCTTC. The chain is built from TRBV28 and TRBJ1-2; D might be TRBD1 (6 bases). The V gene's germline CDR1 is MDHEN and CDR2 SYDVKM. CDR3 length equals 11 residues. Trimming shortened V by 7 bases and J by 8 bases, and 11 bases separated the two germline ends.

This chain joins TRBV5-1 and TRBJ2-5; 8 bases match TRBD2. This CDR3 is 15 amino acids long. CDR1 is SGHRS and CDR2 is YFSETQ in the germline V gene. The V and J ends lost 1 base and 4 bases, in that order; junction bases with no gene match: 6. Here the CDR3 DNA reads TGCGCCAGCAGCTTGAGTGGGAGCGGGGGAGAGACCCAGTACTTC. This gives the protein CASSLSGSGGETQYF. The entire variable domain, with the rest obtained from reference TRBV5-1 and TRBJ2-5, is as follows: KAGVTQTPRYLIKTRGQQVTLSCSPISGHRSVSWYQQTPGQGLQFLFEYFSETQRNKGNFPGRFSGRQFSNSRSEMNVSTLELGDSALYLCASSLSGSGGETQYFGPGTRLLVL.

This clone was seen a few times. The CDR3 region is CASSPTGTAKSYEQYF. The CDR3 DNA sequence: TGTGCCAGCAGCCCCACCGGGACAGCAAAATCCTACGAGCAGTACTTC. V is TRBV13 and J is TRBJ2-5; 7 bases match TRBD1. The J call may be mistaken, given a closer DNA end match to TRBJ2-7. Germline values: CDR1 PRHDT, CDR2 FYEKMQ (reference sequence). The CDR3 runs to 16 residues.

This clone was counted between two and nine times. The rearrangement links TRBV5-6 to TRBJ1-1; D is perhaps TRBD1 (5 bases). The CDR3 has 15 residues. CDR1 is SGHDT, CDR2 YYEEEE, per germline. V was shortened by 0 bases and J by 6 bases, with 15 bases between the two germline ends. CDR3 bases: TGTGCCAGCAGCTTGGGACAGTTAGGTGTCCCTGAAGCTTTCTTT. This encodes CASSLGQLGVPEAFF.

This sequence joins TRBV7-9 and TRBJ2-1; TRBD1 might be the D (5 bases). Germline loops: CDR1 SEHNR, CDR2 FQNEAQ (reference sequence). V gave up 3 bases and J gave up 7 bases, with 10 bases separating them. The CDR3 has 13 amino acids. The CDR3 is CASSFSSGNEQFF. CDR3 nucleotides: TGTGCCAGCAGCTTCTCCTCAGGGAATGAGCAGTTCTTC.

This CDR3 is CASSFQRGSHGNQPQHF. In DNA, the CDR3 is TGTGCCAGCAGTTTTCAGAGGGGGTCTCACGGCAATCAGCCCCAGCATTTT. The V gene is TRBV28, the J gene TRBJ1-5, with D maybe TRBD1 (6 bases). CDR1 and CDR2 (germline): MDHEN, SYDVKM. The CDR3 spans 17 residues. Deletions cut 3 bases from V and 2 bases from J, with 17 bases between.

This clone was seen a handful of times. The chain employs TRBV5-1 and TRBJ2-7; 8 positions match TRBD2. There are 15 residues in the CDR3. V shed 0 bases, J shed 2 bases, and the junction held 4 bases outside the gene matches. The germline gives CDR1 SGHRS, CDR2 YFSETQ. The CDR3 protein is CASSLVPGGTYEQYF. The CDR3 coding sequence is TGCGCCAGCAGCTTGGTGCCGGGGGGGACCTACGAGCAGTACTTC.

J is TRBJ2-3 and V is TRBV10-3, with 7 bases aligning to TRBD2. The J segment lost 1 base and the V segment lost 9 bases, leaving 4 bases of the junction unmatched. The CDR3 loop spans 13 amino acids. Germline CDR1 ENHRY, CDR2 SYGVKD. The CDR3 DNA follows: TGTGCCATTTCAGCGGGGCGCACAGATACGCAGTATTTT. Its protein product is CAISAGRTDTQYF.

The chain carries TRBV10-3 and TRBJ1-2; no clear D. The CDR3 spans 13 residues. The V gene's germline CDR1 is ENHRY and CDR2 SYGVKD. Trimming took 2 bases from V and 8 from J, leaving 12 bases between them. The CDR3: CAISEGLSGGYTF. CDR3 sequence (DNA): TGTGCCATCAGTGAGGGACTGTCCGGAGGCTACACCTTC.

This clone turned up a few times. The chain recombines TRBV9 with TRBJ2-1, with 8 bases matching TRBD2. This CDR3 contains 18 residues. V dropped 0 bases and J dropped 15; count of bases not matched to a gene: 23. Germline loops: CDR1 SGDLS, CDR2 YYNGEE. CDR3 amino acids: CASSVGGREGGITTRRFF. The DNA for the CDR3 is TGTGCCAGCAGCGTAGGAGGACGGGAGGGGGGGATCACCACAAGGAGGTTCTTC.

This sequence joins TRBV5-1 and TRBJ2-5; 8 bases match TRBD1. The V segment lost 4 bases and the J segment 4 bases; nucleotides outside the gene matches: 9. The CDR3 covers 15 residues. In germline, CDR1 is SGHRS, CDR2 YFSETQ. The CDR3 sequence is CASSLRQGTLETQYF. Here the CDR3 DNA reads TGCGCCAGCAGCCTGCGACAGGGGACATTAGAGACCCAGTACTTC.

The chain joins TRBV2 to TRBJ2-1, with 9 bases that match TRBD1. The germline CDR1 and CDR2 sequences are SNHLY and FYNNEI. The CDR3 is 14 residues long. Trimming removed 7 bases from V and 3 bases from J; junction bases left unmatched: 4. The CDR3 DNA reads as TGTGCCAGCAACGGACAGGGGTACTACAATGAGCAGTTCTTC. Its translation: CASNGQGYYNEQFF. Full variable domain (outside the CDR3, taken from reference TRBV2 and TRBJ2-1): EPEVTQTPSHQVTQMGQEVILRCVPISNHLYFYWYRQILGQKVEFLVSFYNNEISEKSEIFDDQFSVERPDGSNFTLKIRSTKLEDSAMYFCASNGQGYYNEQFFGPGTRLTVL.

This clone came up a few times. The chain couples TRBV5-4 to TRBJ2-5; 8 bases are a match to TRBD1. Trimming at V came to 1 base and at J to 11 bases, leaving 10 bases not matched to a gene. The CDR3 covers 14 residues. Germline V gene data show CDR1 as SGHNT and CDR2 as YYREEE (reference sequence). CDR3 sequence reads: CASSLTRDRREQYF. DNA of the CDR3: TGTGCCAGCAGCTTGACCAGGGACAGGCGTGAGCAGTACTTC.

This sequence joins TRBV6-5 and TRBJ1-5; D might be TRBD1 (5 bases). Looked up from germline, CDR1 is MNHEY and CDR2 is SVGAGI. The CDR3 covers 13 residues. Trimming shortened V by 7 bases and J by 7 bases, and 14 bases separated the two germline ends. Written as DNA, the CDR3 is TGTGCCAGCAAGAGGGGAGGAGAGCAGCCCCAGCATTTT. The encoded protein is CASKRGGEQPQHF.

The rearrangement uses TRBV5-1 and TRBJ2-5, with 7 bases identical to TRBD2. The J call may not be correct, given that the DNA end is closer to TRBJ2-7. The germline V gene encodes CDR1 SGHRS and CDR2 YFSETQ. This CDR3 has 14 residues. In nucleotides, the CDR3 is TGCGCCAGCAGCATGGTGGGGGGGTCCTACGAGCAGTACTTC. Encoded protein: CASSMVGGSYEQYF.

This clone has a single count. This chain links TRBV5-6 with TRBJ1-1; no reliable D call. The germline CDR1 and CDR2 sequences are SGHDT and YYEEEE. V was pared by 1 base and J by 0 bases, with 10 bases between. The length of the CDR3 is 15 residues. The chain's CDR3 is CASSLSRAMNTEAFF. The CDR3 DNA reads TGTGCCAGCAGCTTGTCGCGGGCTATGAACACTGAAGCTTTCTTT.

The rearrangement uses TRBV7-9 and TRBJ2-7; TRBD2 matches 7 bases. This CDR3 region has 14 residues. Unmatched junction bases numbered 10, after V lost 4 bases and J lost 7 bases. Germline V gene sequence: CDR1 SEHNR, CDR2 FQNEAQ (reference sequence). In DNA, the CDR3 is TGTGCCAGCAGCTCGACGGTACTAGCGTGGGAGCAGTACTTC. Amino acids: CASSSTVLAWEQYF. Drawing the rest from reference TRBV7-9 and TRBJ2-7, the complete variable domain is DTGVSQNPRHKITKRGQNVTFRCDPISEHNRLYWYRQTLGQGPEFLTYFQNEAQLEKSRLLSDRFSAERPKGSFSTLEIQRTEQGDSAMYLCASSSTVLAWEQYFGPGTRLTVT.